This TCR beta chain was captured by sequencing in a study of blood T cell repertoires in COVID-19. Study details: T cells, B-cell-depleted T cells, or PBMCs provided the cDNA or gDNA that served as material.

While infection was still active, Seattle patients were enrolled and then followed longitudinally. The repertoire was sequenced with immunoSEQ multiplex PCR; TCRdb's copy has only in-frame clones and lacks some. This sample has 250,000 to 300,000 clones, with 88% found just once. Germline assignment: CDR1 MNHEY and CDR2 SMNVEV (reference sequence). V shed 5 bases and J shed 1 base, with 15 bases lying between them. CDR3 size: 16 residues. V is TRBV27 and J is TRBJ1-5; D perhaps matches TRBD1 (6 bases). Specimen: peripheral blood. This receptor was obtained from a woman aged 30 to 39 with COVID-19, enrolled during active disease. The CDR3 nucleotides are TGTGCCAGCAGTCCCGGCGGGGGGCTAAGCAATCAGCCCCAGCATTTT. It codes for CASSPGGGLSNQPQHF.